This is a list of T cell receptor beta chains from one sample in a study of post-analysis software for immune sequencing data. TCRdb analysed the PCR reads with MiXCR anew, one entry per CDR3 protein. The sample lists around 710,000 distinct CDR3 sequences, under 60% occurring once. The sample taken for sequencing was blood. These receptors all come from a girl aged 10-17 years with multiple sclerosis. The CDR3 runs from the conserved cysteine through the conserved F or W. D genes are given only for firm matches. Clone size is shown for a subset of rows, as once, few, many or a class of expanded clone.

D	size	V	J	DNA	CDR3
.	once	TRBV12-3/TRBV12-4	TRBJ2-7	TGTGCCAGCAAGAAGGGAACCTACGAGCAGTACTTC	CASKKGTYEQYF
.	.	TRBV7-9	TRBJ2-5	TGTGCCAGCAGCTTAGCGCAGGGATCAGAGAAGACCCAGTACTTC	CASSLAQGSEKTQYF
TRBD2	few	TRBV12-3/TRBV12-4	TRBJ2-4	TGTGCCAGCAGTTTAAGGCTAGCGGGATCGAGGGAACTGGCCAAAAACATTCAGTACTTC	CASSLRLAGSRELAKNIQYF
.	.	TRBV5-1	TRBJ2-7	TGCGCCAGCAGCTCGCCCCCCGGGACCACGATTTACGAGCAGTACTTC	CASSSPPGTTIYEQYF
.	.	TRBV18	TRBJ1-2	TGTGCCAGCTCACCAGAAGGATCTTTGGGGTTCGATGGCTACACCTTC	CASSPEGSLGFDGYTF
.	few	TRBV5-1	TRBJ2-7	TGCGCCAGCAGCGCGGGAGGACAGGGGCCCTCCTACGAGCAGTACTTC	CASSAGGQGPSYEQYF
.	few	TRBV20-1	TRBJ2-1	TGCAGTGCTAGGGGGGGCCTTTCCAATGAGCAGTTCTTC	CSARGGLSNEQFF
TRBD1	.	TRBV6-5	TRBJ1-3	TGTGCCAGCAGTTACGCGGGACAGGGAGGGAACACCATATATTTT	CASSYAGQGGNTIYF
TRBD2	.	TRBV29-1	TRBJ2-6	TGCAGCGTTGGAACTAGCGGCTCTGGGGCCAACGTCCTGACTTTC	CSVGTSGSGANVLTF
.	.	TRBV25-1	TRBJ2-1	TGTGCCAGCAGTGGCGGTTGGGGTGAGCAGTTCTTC	CASSGGWGEQFF
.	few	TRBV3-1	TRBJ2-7	TGTGCCAGCAGCCAAGATGCCTCAGGGTCCTACGAGCAGTACTTC	CASSQDASGSYEQYF
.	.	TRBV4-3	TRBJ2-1	TGCGCCAGCAGCCAAGCGTCTTCTAGGACTCAGTTCTTC	CASSQASSRTQFF
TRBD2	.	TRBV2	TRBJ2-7	TGTGCCAGCAGAGAGGGGCTAGCGGGGTCCAACGAGCAGTACTTC	CASREGLAGSNEQYF
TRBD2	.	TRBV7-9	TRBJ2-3	TGTGCCAGCAGCCCGGCGGGAGGGCCGCGCACAGATACGCAGTATTTT	CASSPAGGPRTDTQYF